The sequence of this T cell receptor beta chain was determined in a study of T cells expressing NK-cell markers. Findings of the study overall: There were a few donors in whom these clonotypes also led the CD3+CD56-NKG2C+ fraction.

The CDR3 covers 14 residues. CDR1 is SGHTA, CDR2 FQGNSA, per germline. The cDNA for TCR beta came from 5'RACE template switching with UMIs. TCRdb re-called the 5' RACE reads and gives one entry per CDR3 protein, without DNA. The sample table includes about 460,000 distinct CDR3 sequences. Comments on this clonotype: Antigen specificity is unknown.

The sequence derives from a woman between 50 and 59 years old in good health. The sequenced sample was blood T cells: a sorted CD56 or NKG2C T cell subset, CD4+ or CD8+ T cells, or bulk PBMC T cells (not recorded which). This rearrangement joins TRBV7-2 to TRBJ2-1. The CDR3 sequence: CASSLEGIYNEQFF.